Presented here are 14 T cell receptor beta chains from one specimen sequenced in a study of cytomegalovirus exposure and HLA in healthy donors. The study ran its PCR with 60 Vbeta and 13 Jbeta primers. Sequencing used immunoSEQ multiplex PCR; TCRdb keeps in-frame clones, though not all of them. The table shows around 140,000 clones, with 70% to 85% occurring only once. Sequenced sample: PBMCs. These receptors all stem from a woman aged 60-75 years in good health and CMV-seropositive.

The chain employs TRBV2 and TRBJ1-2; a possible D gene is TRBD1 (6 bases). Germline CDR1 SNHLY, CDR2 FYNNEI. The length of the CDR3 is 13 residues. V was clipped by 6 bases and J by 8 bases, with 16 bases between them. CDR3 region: CASSRGAGRGYTF. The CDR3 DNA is TGTGCCAGCAGCCGGGGGGCAGGGAGGGGCTACACCTTC.

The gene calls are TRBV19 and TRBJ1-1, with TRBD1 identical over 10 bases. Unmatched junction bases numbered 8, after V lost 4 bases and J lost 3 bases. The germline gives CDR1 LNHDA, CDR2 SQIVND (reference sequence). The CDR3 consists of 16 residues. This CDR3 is CASSTTPGQGYTEAFF. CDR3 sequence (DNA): TGTGCCAGTAGTACCACACCGGGACAGGGGTACACTGAAGCTTTCTTT.

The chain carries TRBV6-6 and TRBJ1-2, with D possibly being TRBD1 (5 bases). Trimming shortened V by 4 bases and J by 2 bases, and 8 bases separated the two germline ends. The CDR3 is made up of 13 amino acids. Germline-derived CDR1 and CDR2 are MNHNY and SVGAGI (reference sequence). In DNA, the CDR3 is TGTGCCAGCAGTTTGACAGAAAACTATGGCTACACCTTC. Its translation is CASSLTENYGYTF.

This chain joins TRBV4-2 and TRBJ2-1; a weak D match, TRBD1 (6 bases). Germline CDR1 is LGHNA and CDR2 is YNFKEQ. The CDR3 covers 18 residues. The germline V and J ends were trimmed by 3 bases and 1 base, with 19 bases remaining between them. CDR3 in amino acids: CASSHDPVAGTSYNEQFF. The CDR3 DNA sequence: TGTGCCAGCAGCCATGACCCGGTCGCCGGGACATCCTACAATGAGCAGTTCTTC.

CDR3 sequence (DNA): TGCGCCAGCAGCCTGAGGGGAGGAGGGAACACTGAAGCTTTCTTT. Translating it yields CASSLRGGGNTEAFF. J is TRBJ1-1 and V is TRBV5-1; possible D gene TRBD1, 5 bases. CDR3 length: 15 amino acids. Germline V gene data show CDR1 as SGHRS and CDR2 as YFSETQ. The V end was cut by 4 bases, the J end by 1 base, with 14 bases between.

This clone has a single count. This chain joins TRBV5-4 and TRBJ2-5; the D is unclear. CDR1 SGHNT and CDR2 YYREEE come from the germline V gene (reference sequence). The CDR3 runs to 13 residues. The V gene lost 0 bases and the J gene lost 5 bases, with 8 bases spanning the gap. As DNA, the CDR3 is TGTGCCAGCAGCTTGGCCCTAACGGAGACCCAGTACTTC. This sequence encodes CASSLALTETQYF.

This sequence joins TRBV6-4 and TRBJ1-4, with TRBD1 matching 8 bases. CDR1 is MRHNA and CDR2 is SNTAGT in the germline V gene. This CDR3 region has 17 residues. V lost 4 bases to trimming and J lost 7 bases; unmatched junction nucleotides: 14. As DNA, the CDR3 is TGTGCCAGCAGTGGTGGGCAGGGGGCTATGAGGAGTGAAAAACTGTTTTTT. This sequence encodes CASSGGQGAMRSEKLFF.

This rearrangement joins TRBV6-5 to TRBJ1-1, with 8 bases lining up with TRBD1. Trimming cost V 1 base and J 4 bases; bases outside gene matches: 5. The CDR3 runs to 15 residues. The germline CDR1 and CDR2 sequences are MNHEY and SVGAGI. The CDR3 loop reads CASSYLTGAGTEAFF. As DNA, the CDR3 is TGTGCCAGCAGTTACTTGACAGGGGCAGGCACTGAAGCTTTCTTT.

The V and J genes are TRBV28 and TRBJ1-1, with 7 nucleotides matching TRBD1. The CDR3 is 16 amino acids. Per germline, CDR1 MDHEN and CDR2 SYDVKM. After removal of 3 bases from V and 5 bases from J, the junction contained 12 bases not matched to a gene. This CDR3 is CASSFPTGLPLTEAFF. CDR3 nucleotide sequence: TGTGCCAGCAGTTTCCCGACAGGGCTCCCCCTGACTGAAGCTTTCTTT.

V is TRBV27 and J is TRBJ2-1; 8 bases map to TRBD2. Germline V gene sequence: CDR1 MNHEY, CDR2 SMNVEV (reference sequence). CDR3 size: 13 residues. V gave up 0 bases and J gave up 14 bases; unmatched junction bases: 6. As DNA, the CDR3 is TGTGCCAGCAGTTTATCTGACGGGAGGGCCAAGTTCTTC. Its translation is CASSLSDGRAKFF.

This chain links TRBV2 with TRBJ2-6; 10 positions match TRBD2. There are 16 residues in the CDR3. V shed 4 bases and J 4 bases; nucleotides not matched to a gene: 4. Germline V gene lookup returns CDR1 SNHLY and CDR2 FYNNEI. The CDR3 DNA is TGTGCCAGCAGTGGTACTAGCGGGACCGGGGCCAACGTCCTGACTTTC. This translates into CASSGTSGTGANVLTF.

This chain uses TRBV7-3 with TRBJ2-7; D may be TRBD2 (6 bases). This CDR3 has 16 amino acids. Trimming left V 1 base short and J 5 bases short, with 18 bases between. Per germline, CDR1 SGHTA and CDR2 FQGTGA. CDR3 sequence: CASSLNGGVGKNEQYF. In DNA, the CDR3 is TGTGCCAGCAGCTTAAACGGGGGAGTCGGGAAAAACGAGCAGTACTTC.

For the CDR3, the DNA is TGCGCCAGCAGCCCTGCCGGACAGGGGGCATGGGAGCAGTACTTC. Protein: CASSPAGQGAWEQYF. The V call is TRBV5-1, the J call TRBJ2-7, with 11 bases that match TRBD1. Germline V gene sequence: CDR1 SGHRS, CDR2 YFSETQ. The CDR3 has 15 residues. Trimming took 4 bases from V and 7 from J; bases not matched to a gene: 10.

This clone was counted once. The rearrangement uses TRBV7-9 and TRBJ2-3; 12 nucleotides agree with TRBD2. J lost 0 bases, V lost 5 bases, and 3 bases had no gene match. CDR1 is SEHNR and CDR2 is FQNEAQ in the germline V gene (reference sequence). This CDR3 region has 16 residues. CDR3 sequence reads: CASSPTSGRSTDTQYF. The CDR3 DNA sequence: TGTGCCAGCAGCCCAACTAGCGGGAGGAGCACAGATACGCAGTATTTT. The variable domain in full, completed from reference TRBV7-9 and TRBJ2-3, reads DTGVSQNPRHKITKRGQNVTFRCDPISEHNRLYWYRQTLGQGPEFLTYFQNEAQLEKSRLLSDRFSAERPKGSFSTLEIQRTEQGDSAMYLCASSPTSGRSTDTQYFGPGTRLTVL.